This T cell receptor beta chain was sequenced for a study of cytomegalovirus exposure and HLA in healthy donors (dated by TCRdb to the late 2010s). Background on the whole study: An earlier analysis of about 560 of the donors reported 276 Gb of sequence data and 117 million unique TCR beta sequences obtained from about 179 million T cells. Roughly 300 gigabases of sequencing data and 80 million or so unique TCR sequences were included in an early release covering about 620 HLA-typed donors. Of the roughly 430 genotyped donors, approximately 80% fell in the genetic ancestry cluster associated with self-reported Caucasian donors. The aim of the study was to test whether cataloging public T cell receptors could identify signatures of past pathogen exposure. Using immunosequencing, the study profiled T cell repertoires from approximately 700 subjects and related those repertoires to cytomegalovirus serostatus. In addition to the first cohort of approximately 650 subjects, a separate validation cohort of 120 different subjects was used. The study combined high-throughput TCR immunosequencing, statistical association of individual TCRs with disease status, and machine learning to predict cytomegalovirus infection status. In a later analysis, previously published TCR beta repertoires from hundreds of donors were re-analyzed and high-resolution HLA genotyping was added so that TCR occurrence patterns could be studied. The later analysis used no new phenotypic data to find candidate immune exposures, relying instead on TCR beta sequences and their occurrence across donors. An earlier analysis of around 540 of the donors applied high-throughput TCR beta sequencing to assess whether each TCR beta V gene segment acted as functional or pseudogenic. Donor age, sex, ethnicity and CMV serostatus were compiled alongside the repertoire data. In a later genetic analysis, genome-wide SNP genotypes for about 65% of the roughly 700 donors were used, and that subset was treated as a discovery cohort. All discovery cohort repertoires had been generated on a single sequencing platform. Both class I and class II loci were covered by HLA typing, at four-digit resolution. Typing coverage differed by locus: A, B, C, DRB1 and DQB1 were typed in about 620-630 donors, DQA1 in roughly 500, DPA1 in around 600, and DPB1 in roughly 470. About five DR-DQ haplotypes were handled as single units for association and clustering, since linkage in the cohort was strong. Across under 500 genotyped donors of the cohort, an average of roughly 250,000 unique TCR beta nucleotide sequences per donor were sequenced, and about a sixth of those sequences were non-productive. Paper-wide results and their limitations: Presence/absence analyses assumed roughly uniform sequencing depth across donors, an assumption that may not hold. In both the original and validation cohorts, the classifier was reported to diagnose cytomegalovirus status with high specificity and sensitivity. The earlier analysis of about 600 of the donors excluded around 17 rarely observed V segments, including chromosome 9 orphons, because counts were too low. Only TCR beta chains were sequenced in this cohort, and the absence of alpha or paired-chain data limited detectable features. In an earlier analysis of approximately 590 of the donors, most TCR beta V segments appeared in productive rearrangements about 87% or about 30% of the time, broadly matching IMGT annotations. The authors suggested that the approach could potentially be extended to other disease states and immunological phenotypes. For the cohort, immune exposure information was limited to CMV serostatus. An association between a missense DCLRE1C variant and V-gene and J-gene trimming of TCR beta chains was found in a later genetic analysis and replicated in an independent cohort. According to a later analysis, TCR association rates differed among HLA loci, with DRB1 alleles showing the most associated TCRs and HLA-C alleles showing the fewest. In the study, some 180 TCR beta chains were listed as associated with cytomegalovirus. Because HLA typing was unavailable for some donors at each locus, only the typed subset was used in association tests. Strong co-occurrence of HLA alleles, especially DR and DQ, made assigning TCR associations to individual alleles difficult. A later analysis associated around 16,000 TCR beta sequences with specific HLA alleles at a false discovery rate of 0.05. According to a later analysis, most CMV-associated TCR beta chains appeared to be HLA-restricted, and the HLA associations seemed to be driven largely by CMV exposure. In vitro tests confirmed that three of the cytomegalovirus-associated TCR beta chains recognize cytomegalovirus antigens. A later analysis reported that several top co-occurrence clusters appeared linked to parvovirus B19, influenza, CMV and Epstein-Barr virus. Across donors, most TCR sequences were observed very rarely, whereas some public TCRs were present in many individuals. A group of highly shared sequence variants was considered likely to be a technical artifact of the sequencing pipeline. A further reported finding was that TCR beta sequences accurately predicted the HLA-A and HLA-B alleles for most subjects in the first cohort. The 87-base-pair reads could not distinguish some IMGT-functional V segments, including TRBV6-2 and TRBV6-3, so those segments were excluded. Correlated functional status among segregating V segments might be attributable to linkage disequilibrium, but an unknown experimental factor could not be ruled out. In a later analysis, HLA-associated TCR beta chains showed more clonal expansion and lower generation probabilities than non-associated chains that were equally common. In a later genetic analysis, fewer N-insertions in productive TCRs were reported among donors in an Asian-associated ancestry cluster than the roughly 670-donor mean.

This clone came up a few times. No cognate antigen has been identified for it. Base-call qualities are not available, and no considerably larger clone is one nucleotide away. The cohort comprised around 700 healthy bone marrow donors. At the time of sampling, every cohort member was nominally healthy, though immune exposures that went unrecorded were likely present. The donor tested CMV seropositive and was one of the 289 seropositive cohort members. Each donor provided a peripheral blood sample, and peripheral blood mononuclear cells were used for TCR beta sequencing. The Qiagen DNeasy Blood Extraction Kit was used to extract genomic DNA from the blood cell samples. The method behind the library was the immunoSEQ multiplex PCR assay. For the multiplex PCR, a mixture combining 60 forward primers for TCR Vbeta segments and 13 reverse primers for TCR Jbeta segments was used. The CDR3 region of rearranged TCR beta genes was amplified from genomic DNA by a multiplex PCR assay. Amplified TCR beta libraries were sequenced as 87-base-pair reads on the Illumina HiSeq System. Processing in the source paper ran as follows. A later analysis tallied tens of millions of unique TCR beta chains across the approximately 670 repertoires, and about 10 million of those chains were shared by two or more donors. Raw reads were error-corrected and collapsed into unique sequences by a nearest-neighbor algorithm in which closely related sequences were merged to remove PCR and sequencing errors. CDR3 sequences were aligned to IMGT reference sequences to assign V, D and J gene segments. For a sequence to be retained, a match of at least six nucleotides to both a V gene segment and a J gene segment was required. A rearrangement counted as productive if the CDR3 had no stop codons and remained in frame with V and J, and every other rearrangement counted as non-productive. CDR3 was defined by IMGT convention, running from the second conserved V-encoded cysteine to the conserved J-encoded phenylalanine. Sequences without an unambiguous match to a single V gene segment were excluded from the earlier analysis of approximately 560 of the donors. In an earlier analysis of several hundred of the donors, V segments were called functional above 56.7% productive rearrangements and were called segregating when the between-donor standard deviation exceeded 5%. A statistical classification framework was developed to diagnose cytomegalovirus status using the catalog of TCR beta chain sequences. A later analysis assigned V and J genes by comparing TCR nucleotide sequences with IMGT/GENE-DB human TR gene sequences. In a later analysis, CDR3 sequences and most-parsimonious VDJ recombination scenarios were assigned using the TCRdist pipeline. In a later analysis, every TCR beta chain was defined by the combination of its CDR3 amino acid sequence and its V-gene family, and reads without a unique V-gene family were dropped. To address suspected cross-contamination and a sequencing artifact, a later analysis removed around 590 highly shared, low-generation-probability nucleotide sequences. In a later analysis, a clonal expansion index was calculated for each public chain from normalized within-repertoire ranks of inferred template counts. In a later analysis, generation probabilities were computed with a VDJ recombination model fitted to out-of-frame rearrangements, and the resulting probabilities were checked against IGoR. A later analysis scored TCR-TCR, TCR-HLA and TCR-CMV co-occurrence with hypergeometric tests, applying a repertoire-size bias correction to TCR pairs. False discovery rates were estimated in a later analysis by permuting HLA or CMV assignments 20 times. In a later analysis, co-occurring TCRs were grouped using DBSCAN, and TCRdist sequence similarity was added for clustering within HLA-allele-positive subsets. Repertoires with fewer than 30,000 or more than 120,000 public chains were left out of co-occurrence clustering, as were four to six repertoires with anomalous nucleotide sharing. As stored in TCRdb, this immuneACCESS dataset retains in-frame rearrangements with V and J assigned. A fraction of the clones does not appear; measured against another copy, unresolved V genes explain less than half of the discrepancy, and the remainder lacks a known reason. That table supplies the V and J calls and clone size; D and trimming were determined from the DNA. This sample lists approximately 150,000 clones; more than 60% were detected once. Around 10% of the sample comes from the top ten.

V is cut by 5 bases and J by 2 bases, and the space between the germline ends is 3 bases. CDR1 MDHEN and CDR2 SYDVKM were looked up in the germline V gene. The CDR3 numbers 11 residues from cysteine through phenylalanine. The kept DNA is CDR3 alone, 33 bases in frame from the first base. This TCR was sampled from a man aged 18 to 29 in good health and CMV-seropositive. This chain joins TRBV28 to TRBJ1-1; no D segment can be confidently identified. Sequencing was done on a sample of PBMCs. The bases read TGTGCCAGCAGTATAAACACTGAAGCTTTCTTT. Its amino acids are CASSINTEAFF.